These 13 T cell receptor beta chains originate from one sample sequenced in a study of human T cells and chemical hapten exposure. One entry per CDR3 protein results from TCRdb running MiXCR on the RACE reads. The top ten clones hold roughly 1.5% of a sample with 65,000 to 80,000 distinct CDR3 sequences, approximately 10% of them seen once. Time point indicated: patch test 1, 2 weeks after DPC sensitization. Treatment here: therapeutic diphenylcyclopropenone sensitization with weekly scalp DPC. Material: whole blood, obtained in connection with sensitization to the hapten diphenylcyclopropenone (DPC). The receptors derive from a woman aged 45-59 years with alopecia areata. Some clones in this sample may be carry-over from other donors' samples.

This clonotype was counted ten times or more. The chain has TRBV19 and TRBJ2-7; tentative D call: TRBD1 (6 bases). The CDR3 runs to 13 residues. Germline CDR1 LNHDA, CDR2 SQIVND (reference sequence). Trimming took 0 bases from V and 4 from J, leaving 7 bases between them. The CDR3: CASSIERGYEQYF. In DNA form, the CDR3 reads TGTGCCAGTAGTATAGAGAGGGGGTACGAGCAGTACTTC.

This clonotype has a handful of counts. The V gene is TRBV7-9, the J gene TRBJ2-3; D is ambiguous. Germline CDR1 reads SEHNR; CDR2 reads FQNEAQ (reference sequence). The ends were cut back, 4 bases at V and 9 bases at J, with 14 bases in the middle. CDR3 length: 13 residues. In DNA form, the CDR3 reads TGTGCCAGCAGCTCCCAATTAGGAGTGACGCAGTATTTT. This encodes CASSSQLGVTQYF.

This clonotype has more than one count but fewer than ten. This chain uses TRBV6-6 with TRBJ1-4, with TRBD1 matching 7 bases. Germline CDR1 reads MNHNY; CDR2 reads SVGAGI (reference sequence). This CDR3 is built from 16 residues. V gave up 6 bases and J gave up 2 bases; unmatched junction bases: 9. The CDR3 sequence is CASSAAGGRTNEKLFF. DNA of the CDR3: TGTGCCAGCAGCGCAGCAGGGGGAAGGACTAATGAAAAACTGTTTTTT.

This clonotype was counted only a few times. The chain's CDR3 is CASSGGKREVQDTQYF. CDR3 DNA: TGTGCCAGCTCGGGAGGGAAGCGGGAGGTCCAAGATACGCAGTATTTT. This chain uses TRBV7-2 with TRBJ2-3; 9 bases agree with TRBD2. The CDR3 consists of 16 residues. The V gene end was trimmed by 8 bases and the J gene end by 5 bases; junction bases not matched to a gene: 14. CDR1 SGHTA and CDR2 FQGNSA come from the germline V gene.

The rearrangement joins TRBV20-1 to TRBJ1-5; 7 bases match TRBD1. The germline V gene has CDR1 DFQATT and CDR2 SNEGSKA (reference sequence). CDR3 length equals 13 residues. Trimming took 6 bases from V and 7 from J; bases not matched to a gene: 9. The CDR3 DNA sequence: TGCAGTGCGTCACAGGGGCCCGAACAGCCCCAGCATTTT. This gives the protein CSASQGPEQPQHF.

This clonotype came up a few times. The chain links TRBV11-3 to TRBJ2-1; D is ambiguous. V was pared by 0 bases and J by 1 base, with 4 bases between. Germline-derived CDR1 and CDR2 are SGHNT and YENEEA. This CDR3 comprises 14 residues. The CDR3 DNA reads TGTGCCAGCAGCTTAGAGCTATCCTACAATGAGCAGTTCTTC. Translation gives CASSLELSYNEQFF. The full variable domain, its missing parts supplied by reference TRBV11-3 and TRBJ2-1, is EAGVVQSPRYKIIEKKQPVAFWCNPISGHNTLYWYLQNLGQGPELLIRYENEEAVDDSQLPKDRFSAERLKGVDSTLKIQPAELGDSAVYLCASSLELSYNEQFFGPGTRLTVL.

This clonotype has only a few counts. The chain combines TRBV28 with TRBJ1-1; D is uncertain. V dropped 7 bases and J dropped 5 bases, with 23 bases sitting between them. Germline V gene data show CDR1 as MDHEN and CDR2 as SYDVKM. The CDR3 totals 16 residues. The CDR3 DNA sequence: TGTGCCAGCAACCTAATAGGAGTCAGGAAGGTAACTGAAGCTTTCTTT. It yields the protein CASNLIGVRKVTEAFF.

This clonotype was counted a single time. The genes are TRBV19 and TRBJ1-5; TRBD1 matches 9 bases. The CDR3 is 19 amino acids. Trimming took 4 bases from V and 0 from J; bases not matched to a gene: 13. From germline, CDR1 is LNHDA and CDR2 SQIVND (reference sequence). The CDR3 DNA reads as TGTGCCAGTAGTACCCTCGGACAGGGGACTGGGTCTAGCAATCAGCCCCAGCATTTT. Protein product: CASSTLGQGTGSSNQPQHF.

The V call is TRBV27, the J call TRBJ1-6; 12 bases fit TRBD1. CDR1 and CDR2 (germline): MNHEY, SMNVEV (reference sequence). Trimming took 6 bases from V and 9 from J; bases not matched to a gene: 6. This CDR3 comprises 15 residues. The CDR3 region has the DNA TGTGCCAGCAGCTACGGGACAGGGGGCCTTTCACCCCTCCACTTT. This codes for CASSYGTGGLSPLHF.

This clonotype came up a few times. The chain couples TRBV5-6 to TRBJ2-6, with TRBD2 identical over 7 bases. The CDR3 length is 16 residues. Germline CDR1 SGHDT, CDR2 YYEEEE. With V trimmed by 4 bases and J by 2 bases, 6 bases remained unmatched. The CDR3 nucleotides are TGTGCCAGCAGCCTCCGTGCGGGAGCTGGGGCCAACGTCCTGACTTTC. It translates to CASSLRAGAGANVLTF.

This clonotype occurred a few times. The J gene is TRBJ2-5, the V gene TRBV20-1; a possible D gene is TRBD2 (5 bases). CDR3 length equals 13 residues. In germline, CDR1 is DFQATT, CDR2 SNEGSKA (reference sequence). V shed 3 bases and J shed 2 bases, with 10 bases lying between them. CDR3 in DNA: TGCAGTGCTAGTGCTAGCCTGCAAGAGACCCAGTACTTC. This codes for CSASASLQETQYF.

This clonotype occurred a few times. CDR3 sequence (DNA): TGCAGCGTTGCCGAAAGTGAAAATCAGCCCCAGCATTTT. Translating gives CSVAESENQPQHF. The rearrangement links TRBV29-1 to TRBJ1-5; D ambiguous. The CDR3 sequence is 13 residues long. Trimming took 4 bases from V and 4 from J, leaving 11 bases between them. Germline-derived CDR1 and CDR2 are SQVTM and ANQGSEA.

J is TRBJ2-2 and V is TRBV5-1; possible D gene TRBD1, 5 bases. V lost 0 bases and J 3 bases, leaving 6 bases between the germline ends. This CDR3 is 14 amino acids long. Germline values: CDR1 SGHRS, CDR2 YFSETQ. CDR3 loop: CASSLARDTGELFF. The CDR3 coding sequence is TGCGCCAGCAGCTTGGCCAGGGACACCGGGGAGCTGTTTTTT.